The rows below give T cell receptor beta chains drawn from one sample of a study of blood T cells in healthy people across ages. Each CDR3 protein gets one entry after TCRdb re-called the 5' RACE reads with MiXCR. The repertoire includes around 650,000 distinct CDR3 sequences, 40% to 50% of them detected once, and 30% sits in the top ten. The sequencing input was blood. Every receptor here comes from a man at least 80 years old in good health. The CDR3 runs from the conserved cysteine through the conserved F or W. The D gene is left open where the match is weak. Part of the rows lack a size; the others show once, few, many or a class for expanded clones.

J gene	clone size	D gene	V gene	CDR3 protein	CDR3 DNA
TRBJ2-3	NA	NA	TRBV7-2	CASSDLDTQYF	TGTGCCAGCAGCGACTTAGATACGCAGTATTTT
TRBJ2-1	few	TRBD2	TRBV10-2	CASSTSGRSYNEQFF	TGCGCCAGCAGTACCAGCGGGAGGTCCTACAATGAGCAGTTCTTC
TRBJ2-7	few	NA	TRBV20-1	CSARDKGPSWEQYF	TGCAGTGCTAGAGATAAAGGCCCCTCCTGGGAGCAGTACTTC
TRBJ2-4	NA	NA	TRBV4-3	CTSSQDSRQTSGEQYF	TGCACCAGCAGCCAAGATTCGCGACAGACCTCGGGGGAGCAGTACTTC
TRBJ2-3	few	TRBD2	TRBV2	CASSTGTSGADTQYF	TGTGCCAGCAGTACCGGGACTAGCGGGGCAGATACGCAGTATTTT
TRBJ1-6	NA	NA	TRBV7-2	CASGANNSPLHF	TGTGCCAGCGGGGCAAATAATTCACCCCTCCACTTT
TRBJ2-7	NA	TRBD2	TRBV20-1	CSAIRGDFTYEQYF	TGCAGTGCTATTCGGGGGGACTTCACCTACGAGCAGTACTTC
TRBJ1-6	once	NA	TRBV3-1	CASSQVSEGTNSPLHF	TGTGCCAGCAGCCAAGTTTCGGAGGGGACGAATTCACCCCTCCACTTT
TRBJ2-1	NA	TRBD2	TRBV20-1	CSARDLASGDPNEQFF	TGCAGTGCTAGAGATTTGGCTAGCGGGGACCCCAATGAGCAGTTCTTC
TRBJ1-6	few	NA	TRBV9	CASSVEGLGNSPLHF	TGTGCCAGCAGCGTAGAGGGTTTGGGTAATTCACCCCTCCACTTT
TRBJ2-3	NA	TRBD2	TRBV12-3/TRBV12-4	CVRGSGLGLERDTQYF	TGTGTCCGTGGGAGTGGTCTGGGACTAGAGAGAGATACGCAGTATTTT
TRBJ2-1	NA	TRBD2	TRBV20-1	CSAPDGTSGGTEQFF	TGCAGTGCTCCGGATGGGACTAGCGGGGGGACCGAGCAGTTCTTC
TRBJ2-3	NA	NA	TRBV13	CASSGISREYSTDTQYF	TGTGCCAGCAGCGGGATTTCTAGGGAGTATAGCACAGATACGCAGTATTTT
TRBJ2-7	NA	TRBD2	TRBV27	CASRQTSYNEQYF	TGTGCCAGCAGACAGACTAGCTATAACGAGCAGTACTTC
TRBJ2-5	NA	NA	TRBV9	CASSVGGNGETQYF	TGTGCCAGCAGCGTAGGAGGGAACGGGGAGACCCAGTACTTC
TRBJ1-1	few	TRBD1	TRBV28	CASSRDGQGASAFF	TGTGCCAGCAGCCGTGATGGACAGGGGGCATCAGCTTTCTTT
TRBJ2-7	many	TRBD2	TRBV12-3/TRBV12-4	CASRREGLSREQYF	TGTGCCAGCAGGCGGGAGGGCCTGAGTCGAGAGCAGTACTTC
TRBJ2-7	few	NA	TRBV20-1	CSARDPPDRSGEQYF	TGCAGTGCTAGAGACCCACCCGACAGGTCAGGCGAGCAGTACTTC
TRBJ1-1	few	TRBD1	TRBV4-2	CASSHAGQGAEAFF	TGTGCCAGCAGCCATGCGGGACAGGGAGCTGAAGCTTTCTTT
TRBJ2-7	NA	TRBD2	TRBV12-3/TRBV12-4	CASSPQAGVLAYEQYF	TGTGCCAGCAGTCCACAAGCGGGGGTCCTCGCCTACGAGCAGTACTTC
TRBJ1-1	NA	NA	TRBV7-3	CASSYYSENTEAFF	TGTGCCAGCAGCTACTACAGTGAGAACACTGAAGCTTTCTTT
TRBJ2-7	NA	NA	TRBV7-2	CANNSGASYEQYF	TGTGCCAACAACTCAGGAGCCTCCTACGAGCAGTACTTC
TRBJ2-1	NA	NA	TRBV12-3/TRBV12-4	CASSPDGNTYNEQFF	TGTGCCAGCAGCCCGGACGGTAATACCTACAATGAGCAGTTCTTC
TRBJ2-7	NA	NA	TRBV4-3	CASSPSSMDGAYEQYF	TGCGCCAGCAGCCCCTCATCGATGGACGGGGCCTACGAGCAGTACTTC
TRBJ2-5	NA	NA	TRBV6-2/TRBV6-3	CASSYGGQRETQYF	TGTGCCAGCAGTTATGGGGGCCAGCGAGAGACCCAGTACTTC
TRBJ2-7	NA	TRBD2	TRBV12-5	CASGSSTSGISYEQYF	TGTGCTAGTGGTTCCTCGACTAGCGGGATCTCCTACGAGCAGTACTTC
TRBJ2-5	few	NA	TRBV6-2/TRBV6-3	CASSHAGGQRQETQYF	TGTGCCAGCAGTCACGCCGGAGGACAGAGGCAGGAGACCCAGTACTTC
TRBJ2-1	NA	TRBD1	TRBV20-1	CSAGSGVGKQGAREQFF	TGCAGTGCTGGATCCGGAGTGGGGAAACAGGGGGCAAGGGAGCAGTTCTTC
TRBJ2-5	NA	NA	TRBV5-6	CASTLRGQETQYF	TGTGCCAGCACTCTCCGGGGCCAAGAGACCCAGTACTTC
TRBJ2-5	few	TRBD1	TRBV4-1	CASSQGTQGTETQYF	TGCGCCAGCAGCCAAGGGACACAGGGGACGGAGACCCAGTACTTC
TRBJ2-7	few	NA	TRBV21-1	CASSLQGASTYEQYF	TGTGCCAGCAGCCTGCAGGGAGCCTCCACCTACGAGCAGTACTTC
TRBJ2-1	NA	TRBD2	TRBV20-1	CSAREVGVAGVREQFF	TGCAGTGCTAGAGAGGTGGGAGTAGCGGGGGTGAGAGAGCAGTTCTTC
TRBJ2-7	NA	NA	TRBV20-1	CSGVGAVYEQYF	TGCAGTGGTGTGGGGGCAGTCTACGAGCAGTACTTC
TRBJ2-3	NA	TRBD2	TRBV6-2/TRBV6-3	CASSSWEFRGGSVDTQYF	TGTGCCAGCAGCAGCTGGGAGTTTCGTGGCGGGAGCGTAGATACGCAGTATTTT